Listed below are T cell receptor beta chains from one sample, sequenced in a study of cytomegalovirus exposure and HLA in healthy donors. Sequencing used immunoSEQ multiplex PCR; TCRdb keeps in-frame clones, though not all of them. The repertoire holds approximately 170,000 clones, with roughly 80% as singletons. What was sequenced was PBMCs. The source is a male donor in good health and CMV-seronegative. Both conserved end residues are part of each CDR3. The D gene is left open where the match is weak. Some rows mark clone size as missing; the rest say once, few, many or name a class of expanded clone.

d_call,j_call,v_call,clone_size,cdr3_nt,cdr3_aa
TRBD1,TRBJ1-6,TRBV5-6,NA,TGTGCCAGCAGCTTACAGGGGAATAATTCACCCCTCCACTTT,CASSLQGNNSPLHF
NA,TRBJ2-5,TRBV21-1,NA,TGTGCCAGCAGCAGATTTCCGGACAGGCAAGAGACCCAGTACTTC,CASSRFPDRQETQYF
NA,TRBJ2-3,TRBV7-7,few,TGTGCCAGCAGCTTAGGTGGAGCCACAGATACGCAGTATTTT,CASSLGGATDTQYF
TRBD2,TRBJ2-1,TRBV5-4,NA,TGTGCCAGCAGCACAGGGACTAGCGGGGGCTATGAGCAGTTCTTC,CASSTGTSGGYEQFF
NA,TRBJ1-5,TRBV18,few,TGTGCCAGCTCACCATTTCCGGGGGAAATCAATCAGCCCCAGCATTTT,CASSPFPGEINQPQHF
NA,TRBJ1-4,TRBV14,few,TGTGCCAGCAGCCAAAGTAGGGGTGAAAAACTGTTTTTT,CASSQSRGEKLFF
TRBD1,TRBJ1-2,TRBV10-3,NA,TGTGCCATCAGGGCTTCTACAGGGGACAACTATGGCTACACCTTC,CAIRASTGDNYGYTF
NA,TRBJ1-5,TRBV4-1,few,TGCGCCAGCAGCCGCGGATTTGGTATGACAGGCTCGGACCAGCCCCAGCATTTT,CASSRGFGMTGSDQPQHF
TRBD1,TRBJ1-2,TRBV6-1,NA,TGTGCCAGCAGTGACACGGTGACAGGGGGCAATGGCTACACCTTC,CASSDTVTGGNGYTF
NA,TRBJ2-3,TRBV7-9,NA,TGTGCCAGCAGCTTAGCCCCCAGGATCACAGATACGCAGTATTTT,CASSLAPRITDTQYF
NA,TRBJ1-5,TRBV19,NA,TGTGCCAGTAGTAAGACAGACCATCAGCCCCAGCATTTT,CASSKTDHQPQHF
NA,TRBJ1-1,TRBV5-1,few,TGCGCCAGCAGCTTGAGGGGAAACAATGAAGCTTTCTTT,CASSLRGNNEAFF
NA,TRBJ2-7,TRBV9,few,TGTGCCAGCAGCGTAGGCAGTACAGGAAGCTACGAGCAGTACTTC,CASSVGSTGSYEQYF